Given below is one T cell receptor (beta chain) in context. From germline, CDR1 is SEHNR and CDR2 FQNEAQ (reference sequence). This CDR3 has 15 residues. Trimming cost V 0 bases and J 7 bases, with 12 bases left between them. Multiplex PCR with BIOMED2 TRB-A/B primer pools amplified TRB rearrangements. MiXCR, applied by TCRdb to the multiplex PCR reads, yields one record per CDR3 protein. The sample has roughly 8,000 distinct CDR3 sequences; around 30% are singletons. The entry originates in a study of T and B cells in COVID-19 patients. Study background: Peripheral blood came from COVID-19 patients with active infection or after recovery. Most recovered patients had mild to moderate COVID-19 treated as outpatients. Comorbidities linked to unfavorable COVID-19 outcome were present in about 90% of the 20 active-infection patients.

TRB was amplified from about 250-500 ng of blood genomic DNA. The chain uses TRBV7-9 and TRBJ1-4; D might be TRBD1 (6 bases). Sequencing was performed on blood. This TCR derives from a human donor who had recovered from COVID-19. As DNA, the CDR3 is TGTGCCAGCAGCTTAGCCCCAGGGGTCATTGAAAAACTGTTTTTT. This gives the protein CASSLAPGVIEKLFF.